This T cell receptor (beta chain) came from a study of T-cell reconstitution after alpha-beta-depleted transplantation in children. Unique molecular identifiers were incorporated when the TCRbeta library was constructed. TCRdb independently ran MiXCR on the PCR reads; one entry per CDR3 protein. Of about 360,000 distinct CDR3 sequences in the sample, 10% to 15% were seen once. The CDR3 consists of 13 residues. J lost 9 bases, V lost 3 bases, and 7 bases had no gene match. Germline V gene lookup returns CDR1 SGDLS and CDR2 YYNGEE. The material sequenced was PBMCs, taken from the stem cell graft. This chain connects TRBV9 to TRBJ1-2; 8 bases map to TRBD1. The sequence was obtained from a human donor who donated a stem cell graft to a child with Fanconi anemia. CDR3 sequence: CASSATGELRYTF. CDR3 nucleotide sequence: TGTGCCAGCAGCGCGACAGGGGAATTGCGCTACACCTTC.